The 7 T cell receptor beta chains given below trace back to one sample, sequenced in a study of metastatic and nonmetastatic thyroid tumors. TCRdb re-called the PCR reads via MiXCR. The table records some 30,000 clones, around 7% of them present only once. Each patient came to thyroid surgery without any prior treatment (of any kind). Sequencing used blood. The receptors here all came from a female donor with papillary thyroid cancer or a benign thyroid nodule (not recorded which). Some clones in this sample may be carry-over from other donors' samples.

In DNA, the CDR3 is TGTGCTTCGCTGAGGGGGAGGAACACTGAAGCTTTCTTT. Protein product: CASLRGRNTEAFF. This sequence joins TRBV30 and TRBJ1-1, with a possible D match to TRBD1 (6 bases). CDR1 is GTSNPN and CDR2 is SVGIG in the germline V gene (reference sequence). The CDR3 is 13 residues long.

This clone was counted ten times or more. This chain joins TRBV20-1 and TRBJ1-5; D is possibly TRBD1 (5 bases). Germline V gene sequence: CDR1 DFQATT, CDR2 SNEGSKA (reference sequence). This CDR3 region has 16 residues. V dropped 0 bases and J dropped 2 bases, with 14 bases sitting between them. The CDR3 spells CSARDVGAGGNQPQHF. As DNA, the CDR3 is TGCAGTGCTAGAGATGTCGGGGCGGGGGGCAATCAGCCCCAGCATTTT.

The sample holds many counts of this clone. V usage is TRBV20-1 and J usage is TRBJ2-2; maybe TRBD1 (6 bases). Trimming took off 0 bases at V and 2 bases at J, with 10 bases between the two ends. Germline V gene data show CDR1 as DFQATT and CDR2 as SNEGSKA (reference sequence). There are 15 residues in the CDR3. CDR3 in amino acids: CSAREGRGNTGELFF. As DNA, the CDR3 is TGCAGTGCTAGAGAAGGCAGGGGAAACACCGGGGAGCTGTTTTTT.

This clone was counted many times. V and J are TRBV20-1 and TRBJ2-2, with a possible D match to TRBD1 (5 bases). This CDR3 has 14 amino acids. The germline CDR1 and CDR2 sequences are DFQATT and SNEGSKA (reference sequence). Trimming took off 3 bases at V and 2 bases at J, with 10 bases between the two ends. CDR3 nucleotides: TGCAGTGCTAGTGGGGCGCTCAACACCGGGGAGCTGTTTTTT. Translating gives CSASGALNTGELFF.

This clone appeared many times. The J gene is TRBJ2-3, the V gene TRBV6-1; D might be TRBD1 or TRBD2, each matching 5 bases. Per germline, CDR1 MNHNS and CDR2 SASEGT. This CDR3 is built from 15 residues. The V end was cut by 6 bases, the J end by 1 base, with 14 bases between. CDR3 bases: TGTGCCAGCAGAAAGAGGGGTTTTCGCACAGATACGCAGTATTTT. It specifies CASRKRGFRTDTQYF.

At least ten counts were recorded for this clone. J is TRBJ2-1 and V is TRBV6-1, with 13 bases lining up with TRBD2. Germline trimming cut 7 bases from V and 8 bases from J; bases unmatched to any gene: 8. The CDR3 spans 15 residues. Germline V CDR1 and CDR2: MNHNS, SASEGT. This CDR3 is CASTPGTSGVHEQFF. CDR3 nucleotide sequence: TGTGCCAGCACTCCCGGGACTAGCGGGGTTCATGAGCAGTTCTTC.

There are many counts of this clone. This sequence joins TRBV4-1 and TRBJ1-5; D gene ambiguous. Trimming shortened V by 1 base and J by 5 bases, and 6 bases separated the two germline ends. This CDR3 contains 13 residues. Germline CDR1 and CDR2: MGHRA and YSYEKL. The CDR3 here is CASSQGADQPQHF. DNA of the CDR3: TGCGCCAGCAGCCAAGGCGCGGATCAGCCCCAGCATTTT.